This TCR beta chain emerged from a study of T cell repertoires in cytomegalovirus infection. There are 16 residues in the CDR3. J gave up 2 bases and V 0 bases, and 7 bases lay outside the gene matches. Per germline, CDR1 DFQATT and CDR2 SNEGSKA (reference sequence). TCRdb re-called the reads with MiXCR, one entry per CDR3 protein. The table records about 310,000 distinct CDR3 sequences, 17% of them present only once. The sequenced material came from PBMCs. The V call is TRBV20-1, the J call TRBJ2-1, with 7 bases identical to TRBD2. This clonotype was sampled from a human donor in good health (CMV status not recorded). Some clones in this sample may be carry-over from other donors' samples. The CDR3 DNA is TGCAGTGCTAGAGACCAAGCGGGGAGCCCCTACAATGAGCAGTTCTTC. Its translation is CSARDQAGSPYNEQFF.